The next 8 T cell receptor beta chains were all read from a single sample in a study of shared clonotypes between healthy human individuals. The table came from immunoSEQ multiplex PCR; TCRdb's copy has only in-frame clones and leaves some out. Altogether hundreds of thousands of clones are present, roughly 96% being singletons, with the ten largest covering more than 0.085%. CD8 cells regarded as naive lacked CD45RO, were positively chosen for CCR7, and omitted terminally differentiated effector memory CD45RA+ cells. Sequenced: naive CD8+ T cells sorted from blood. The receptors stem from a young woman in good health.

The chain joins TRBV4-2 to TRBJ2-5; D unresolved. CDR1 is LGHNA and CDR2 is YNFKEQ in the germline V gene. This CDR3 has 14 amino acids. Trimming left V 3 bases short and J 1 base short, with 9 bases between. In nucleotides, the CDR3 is TGTGCCAGCAGCCAGATAGAGGCCCAAGAGACCCAGTACTTC. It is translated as CASSQIEAQETQYF.

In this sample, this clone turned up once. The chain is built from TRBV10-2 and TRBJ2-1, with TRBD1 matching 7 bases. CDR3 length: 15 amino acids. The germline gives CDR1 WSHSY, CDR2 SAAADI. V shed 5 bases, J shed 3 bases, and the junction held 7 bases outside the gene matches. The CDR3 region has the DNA TGCGCCAGCAGTACCGGACAGGCCATCTACAATGAGCAGTTCTTC. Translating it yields CASSTGQAIYNEQFF.

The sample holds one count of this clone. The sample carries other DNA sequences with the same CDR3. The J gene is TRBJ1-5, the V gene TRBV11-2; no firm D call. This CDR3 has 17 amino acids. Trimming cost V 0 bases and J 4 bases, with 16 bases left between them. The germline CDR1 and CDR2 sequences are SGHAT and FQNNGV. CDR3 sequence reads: CASSLDRVQFGNQPQHF. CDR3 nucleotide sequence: TGTGCCAGCAGCTTAGATCGGGTTCAATTCGGAAATCAGCCCCAGCATTTT.

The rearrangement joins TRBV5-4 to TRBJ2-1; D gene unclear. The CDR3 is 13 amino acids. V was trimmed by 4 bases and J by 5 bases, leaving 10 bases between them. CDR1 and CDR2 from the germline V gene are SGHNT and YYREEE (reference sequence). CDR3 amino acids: CASSPAPNNEQFF. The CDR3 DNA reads TGTGCCAGCAGCCCCGCCCCGAACAATGAGCAGTTCTTC.

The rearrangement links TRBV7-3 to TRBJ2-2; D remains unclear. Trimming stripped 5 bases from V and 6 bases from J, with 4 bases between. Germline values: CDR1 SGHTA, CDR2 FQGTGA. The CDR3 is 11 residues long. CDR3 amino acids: CASSGSGELFF. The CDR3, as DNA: TGTGCCAGCAGCGGTTCCGGGGAGCTGTTTTTT.

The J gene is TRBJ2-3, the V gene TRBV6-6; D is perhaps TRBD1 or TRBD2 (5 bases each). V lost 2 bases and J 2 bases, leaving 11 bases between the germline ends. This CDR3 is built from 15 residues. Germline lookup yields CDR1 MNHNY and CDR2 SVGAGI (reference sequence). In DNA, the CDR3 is TGTGCCAGCAGTTACGAGGGGCCCCACACAGATACGCAGTATTTT. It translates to CASSYEGPHTDTQYF.

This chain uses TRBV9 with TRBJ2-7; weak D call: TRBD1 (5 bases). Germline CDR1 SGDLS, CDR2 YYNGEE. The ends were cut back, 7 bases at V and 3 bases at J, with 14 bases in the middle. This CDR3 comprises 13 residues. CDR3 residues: CASSKGIGYEQYF. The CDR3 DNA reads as TGTGCCAGCTCAAAGGGGATAGGCTACGAGCAGTACTTC.

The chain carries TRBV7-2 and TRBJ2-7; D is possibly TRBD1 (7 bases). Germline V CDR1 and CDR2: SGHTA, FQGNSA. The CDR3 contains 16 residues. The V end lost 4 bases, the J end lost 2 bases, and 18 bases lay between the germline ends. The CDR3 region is CASSSFTGDRPYEQYF. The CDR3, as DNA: TGTGCCAGCAGCTCCTTTACGGGGGACAGACCCTACGAGCAGTACTTC.